The 3 T cell receptor beta chains listed next were all sequenced from one sample in a study of blood T cell repertoires in COVID-19. The method was immunoSEQ multiplex PCR; TCRdb's version includes in-frame clones alone and lacks a portion of them. The table has under 200,000 clones, roughly 87% seen once. What was sequenced was PBMCs or T cells enriched from blood (not recorded which). All receptors come from a woman aged 50 to 65 who had recovered from COVID-19.

The chain joins TRBV6-2 or TRBV6-3 to TRBJ1-2; D is perhaps TRBD1 (5 bases). Trimming removed 5 bases from V and 2 bases from J, with 9 bases in between. From germline, CDR1 is MNHEY and CDR2 SVGEGT. The CDR3 runs 13 residues. The CDR3 sequence: CASSKQENYGYTF. CDR3 bases: TGTGCCAGCAGTAAACAGGAGAACTATGGCTACACCTTC.

This sequence joins TRBV3-1 (or the pseudogene TRBV3-2) and TRBJ2-5; TRBD1 is a possible D gene (5 bases). This CDR3 contains 14 residues. Deletions cut 3 bases from V and 7 bases from J, with 15 bases between. Germline loops: CDR1 LGHDT, CDR2 YNNKEL (reference sequence). CDR3: CASSQRLQAATQYF. The CDR3 DNA reads TGTGCCAGCAGCCAGAGGTTACAGGCCGCGACCCAGTACTTC.

This clone has just a few counts. The gene calls are TRBV7-2 and TRBJ2-2, with a weak D call TRBD2 (6 bases). V dropped 3 bases and J dropped 0 bases, with 11 bases sitting between them. The CDR3 runs 16 residues. In germline, CDR1 is SGHTA, CDR2 FQGNSA. As DNA, the CDR3 is TGTGCCAGCAGCTTCATGGCGGGGTCGAACACCGGGGAGCTGTTTTTT. Its translation: CASSFMAGSNTGELFF. Full variable domain (rest looked up from reference TRBV7-2 and TRBJ2-2): GAGVSQSPSNKVTEKGKDVELRCDPISGHTALYWYRQSLGQGLEFLIYFQGNSAPDKSGLPSDRFSAERTGGSVSTLTIQRTQQEDSAVYLCASSFMAGSNTGELFFGEGSRLTVL.